Listed here are 8 T cell receptor beta chains from one sample, sequenced in a study of CD8 T cells in Susac syndrome. Reverse transcription of roughly 0.45 to 1 ug RNA used random hexamers. TCRdb analysed the immunoSEQ multiplex PCR reads with MiXCR anew, one entry per CDR3 protein. Among tens of thousands of distinct CDR3 sequences, about 94% were seen once, and the ten largest hold 0.55% to 0.8%. The sample comprised CD8+ T cells from PBMCs. The receptors were sampled from a human donor with Susac syndrome.

This chain links TRBV7-9 with TRBJ2-7; D is ambiguous. Germline-derived CDR1 and CDR2 are SEHNR and FQNEAQ (reference sequence). This CDR3 contains 13 residues. The V end lost 4 bases, the J end lost 6 bases, and 13 bases lay between the germline ends. CDR3 sequence: CASSSGPSAEQYF. The DNA for the CDR3 is TGTGCCAGCAGCTCGGGCCCGTCGGCCGAGCAGTACTTC.

The CDR3 sequence is CASSLELGYNEQFF. CDR3 in DNA: TGTGCCAGCAGTTTAGAATTGGGGTACAATGAGCAGTTCTTC. V usage is TRBV28 and J usage is TRBJ2-1; no clear D. The CDR3 is 14 amino acids. Trimming took 2 bases from V and 4 from J, leaving 9 bases between them. CDR1 is MDHEN and CDR2 is SYDVKM in the germline V gene.

Only one count was recorded for this clonotype. This chain links TRBV6-2 or TRBV6-3 with TRBJ2-4; maybe TRBD2 (6 bases). This CDR3 is 15 amino acids long. Per the germline V gene, CDR1 is MNHEY and CDR2 is SVGEGT. V was shortened by 4 bases and J by 6 bases, with 16 bases between the two germline ends. DNA of the CDR3: TGTGCCAGCAGTTTACCTCGACTAGGCCGAAACATTCAGTACTTC. This translates into CASSLPRLGRNIQYF.

CDR3 in DNA: TGTGCCAGCAGTGCCCTGGGTGGCACGAACACCGGGGAGCTGTTTTTT. It translates to CASSALGGTNTGELFF. The chain couples TRBV25-1 to TRBJ2-2; D uncertain. In germline, CDR1 is MGHDK, CDR2 SYGVNS. There are 16 residues in the CDR3. Trimming pared 4 bases from V and 0 bases from J, leaving 12 bases between.

This CDR3 is CASSFWTGHYEQYF. CDR3 nucleotides: TGTGCCAGCAGTTTTTGGACAGGGCACTACGAGCAGTACTTC. The V call is TRBV27, the J call TRBJ2-7; TRBD1 matches 8 bases. Germline values: CDR1 MNHEY, CDR2 SMNVEV (reference sequence). The CDR3 covers 14 residues. Trimming cost V 3 bases and J 3 bases; bases outside gene matches: 4.

The V call is TRBV9, the J call TRBJ2-3, with D perhaps assigned TRBD1 or TRBD2 (7 bases each). This CDR3 contains 16 residues. CDR1 and CDR2 from the germline V gene are SGDLS and YYNGEE. Trimming shortened V by 0 bases and J by 2 bases, and 13 bases separated the two germline ends. CDR3 region: CASSVGGGQITDTQYF. Here the CDR3 DNA reads TGTGCCAGCAGCGTAGGGGGGGGACAGATCACAGATACGCAGTATTTT.

The chain recombines TRBV19 with TRBJ1-1, with TRBD1 identical over 7 bases. The CDR3 has 15 amino acids. CDR1 and CDR2 (germline): LNHDA, SQIVND (reference sequence). V shed 5 bases and J 5 bases; nucleotides not matched to a gene: 11. The CDR3 DNA reads as TGTGCCAGTAGTTTCGACAGGGTCGAGTGGACTGAAGCTTTCTTT. Its protein product is CASSFDRVEWTEAFF.

The genes are TRBV11-2 and TRBJ2-2, with D maybe TRBD2 (7 bases). Germline CDR1 is SGHAT and CDR2 is FQNNGV. This CDR3 region has 15 residues. Trimming removed 5 bases from V and 3 bases from J, with 13 bases in between. DNA of the CDR3: TGTGCCAGCAGCCCGGGGGGCGCGGACACCGGGGAGCTGTTTTTT. Translating it yields CASSPGGADTGELFF.